This TCR beta chain was documented in a study of blood T cell repertoires in COVID-19. Study-wide context: The analysed material was cDNA or gDNA that came from T cells, B-cell-depleted T cells, or PBMCs.

Clones were sequenced by immunoSEQ multiplex PCR, and TCRdb holds only the in-frame ones, with some missing. The table lists under 150,000 clones, roughly 85% of them singletons. This clonotype was obtained from a man aged 80 or over with acute or convalescent COVID-19. Specimen: peripheral blood.

CDR3 sequence (DNA): TGTGCCAGCAGCTCGCCCGGGACAGCTAATGAAAAACTGTTTTTT. Translating it yields CASSSPGTANEKLFF. The chain combines TRBV7-9 with TRBJ1-4; 7 bases match TRBD1. CDR3 length: 15 amino acids. Trimming cost V 4 bases and J 3 bases; bases outside gene matches: 5. Germline V gene data show CDR1 as SEHNR and CDR2 as FQNEAQ (reference sequence).